This T cell receptor (beta chain) was observed in a study of shared clonotypes between healthy human individuals. Study-level information: The cohort comprised a couple of women and a few men. Their ages spanned 18 to 49 years.

The table came from immunoSEQ multiplex PCR; TCRdb's copy has only in-frame clones and leaves some out. The table has 200,000 to 250,000 clones, 50% to 75% seen once; the top ten hold roughly 11%. The CDR3 loop spans 14 amino acids. Per germline, CDR1 MNHNS and CDR2 SASEGT. Trimming removed 0 bases from V and 7 bases from J, with 12 bases in between. Sequenced material: memory CD4+ T cells sorted from blood. Subset described: CD45RA-negative fraction. The chain uses TRBV6-1 and TRBJ2-5; D not resolved. The sequence derives from a man younger than 40 in good health. CDR3 protein: CASSEALHPWTQYF. CDR3 bases: TGTGCCAGCAGTGAAGCGCTTCACCCCTGGACCCAGTACTTC.